These T cell receptor beta chains were read from a single sample in a study of CD8+CD57+ T cells in acquired aplastic anemia. MiXCR, applied by TCRdb to the reads, yields one record per CDR3 protein. Of just over 450,000 distinct CDR3 sequences in the sample, around 33% were seen once. Sequenced sample: sorted CD4+, CD8+, or CD8+CD57+ T cells (not recorded which) from PBMCs. The receptors were sampled from a human donor with aplastic anemia. Both conserved end residues are part of each CDR3. D genes are given only for firm matches. The listing skips clone size in some rows; elsewhere it reads once, few, many or a size class.

j_call: TRBJ2-1; v_call: TRBV14; d_call: TRBD2; cdr3_length: 19; clone_size: -; cdr3_aa: CASSQAVGLAGGFYNEQFF; cdr3_nt: TGTGCCAGCAGCCAAGCTGTGGGACTAGCGGGGGGGTTTTACAATGAGCAGTTCTTC
j_call: TRBJ1-2; v_call: TRBV7-2; d_call: TRBD1; cdr3_length: 15; clone_size: many; cdr3_aa: CASSTTGQPNYGYTF; cdr3_nt: TGTGCCAGCAGCACAACGGGACAGCCTAACTATGGCTACACCTTC
j_call: TRBJ1-2; v_call: TRBV9; d_call: -; cdr3_length: 16; clone_size: many; cdr3_aa: CASSPRTGYRDYGYTF; cdr3_nt: TGTGCCAGCAGCCCTCGAACAGGATACAGAGACTATGGCTACACCTTC
j_call: TRBJ2-1; v_call: TRBV5-4; d_call: -; cdr3_length: 16; clone_size: -; cdr3_aa: CASSLDQGSPYNEQFF; cdr3_nt: TGTGCCAGCAGCTTGGATCAGGGGAGTCCCTACAATGAGCAGTTCTTC
j_call: TRBJ2-7; v_call: TRBV2; d_call: -; cdr3_length: 15; clone_size: -; cdr3_aa: CASSGLSTPTDEQYF; cdr3_nt: TGTGCCAGCAGCGGTCTCTCCACCCCCACCGACGAGCAGTACTTC
j_call: TRBJ1-2; v_call: TRBV29-1; d_call: -; cdr3_length: 14; clone_size: many; cdr3_aa: CSVVPAGRDYGYTF; cdr3_nt: TGCAGCGTTGTCCCGGCGGGGAGGGACTATGGCTACACCTTC
j_call: TRBJ2-5; v_call: TRBV9; d_call: TRBD2; cdr3_length: 17; clone_size: few; cdr3_aa: CASSVGSSGGAQETQYF; cdr3_nt: TGTGCCAGCAGCGTCGGTTCGAGCGGGGGGGCCCAAGAGACCCAGTACTTC
j_call: TRBJ1-6; v_call: TRBV6-1; d_call: -; cdr3_length: 14; clone_size: many; cdr3_aa: CASSEGGKDSPLHF; cdr3_nt: TGTGCCAGCAGTGAGGGTGGTAAGGACTCACCCCTCCACTTT
j_call: TRBJ1-2; v_call: TRBV10-3; d_call: TRBD1; cdr3_length: 13; clone_size: -; cdr3_aa: CAISADRDYGYTF; cdr3_nt: TGTGCCATCAGTGCTGACAGGGACTATGGCTACACCTTC
j_call: TRBJ2-1; v_call: TRBV5-4; d_call: -; cdr3_length: 15; clone_size: -; cdr3_aa: CASSLEANSYNEQFF; cdr3_nt: TGTGCCAGCAGCTTGGAAGCGAACTCCTACAATGAGCAGTTCTTC
j_call: TRBJ2-7; v_call: TRBV10-3; d_call: TRBD1; cdr3_length: 15; clone_size: -; cdr3_aa: CASTNRQGPLYEQYF; cdr3_nt: TGTGCCAGCACCAACCGACAGGGACCGTTATACGAGCAGTACTTC
j_call: TRBJ1-1; v_call: TRBV19; d_call: -; cdr3_length: 11; clone_size: -; cdr3_aa: CASHRDTEAFF; cdr3_nt: TGTGCCAGCCACAGGGACACTGAAGCTTTCTTT
j_call: TRBJ1-1; v_call: TRBV19; d_call: -; cdr3_length: 14; clone_size: many; cdr3_aa: CASRARTATIEAFF; cdr3_nt: TGTGCCAGTAGAGCTCGGACAGCTACCATTGAAGCTTTCTTT
j_call: TRBJ2-7; v_call: TRBV25-1; d_call: -; cdr3_length: 12; clone_size: many; cdr3_aa: CASRDLSYEQYF; cdr3_nt: TGTGCCAGCAGGGACTTATCCTACGAGCAGTACTTC
j_call: TRBJ2-6; v_call: TRBV15; d_call: -; cdr3_length: 17; clone_size: -; cdr3_aa: CATAGGGRWSGANVLTF; cdr3_nt: TGTGCCACCGCCGGGGGCGGGAGATGGTCTGGGGCCAACGTCCTGACTTTC
j_call: TRBJ1-2; v_call: TRBV7-3; d_call: -; cdr3_length: 13; clone_size: -; cdr3_aa: CASTWGSDYGYTF; cdr3_nt: TGTGCCAGCACTTGGGGATCTGACTATGGCTACACCTTC
j_call: TRBJ1-4; v_call: TRBV7-9; d_call: -; cdr3_length: 16; clone_size: -; cdr3_aa: CASSFGGSGPNEKLFF; cdr3_nt: TGTGCCAGCAGCTTTGGGGGGTCAGGCCCTAATGAAAAACTGTTTTTT
j_call: TRBJ2-3; v_call: TRBV10-3; d_call: TRBD1; cdr3_length: 13; clone_size: many; cdr3_aa: CASGQGNIDTQYF; cdr3_nt: TGTGCCAGCGGACAGGGGAACATAGATACGCAGTATTTT
j_call: TRBJ2-7; v_call: TRBV20-1; d_call: TRBD2; cdr3_length: 14; clone_size: many; cdr3_aa: CSAIGTSGTREQYF; cdr3_nt: TGCAGTGCTATCGGGACTAGCGGGACCAGGGAGCAGTACTTC
j_call: TRBJ2-7; v_call: TRBV6-1; d_call: TRBD2; cdr3_length: 16; clone_size: few; cdr3_aa: CASSVALAGTTYEQYF; cdr3_nt: TGTGCCAGCAGCGTCGCTCTAGCGGGGACGACCTACGAGCAGTACTTC
j_call: TRBJ1-5; v_call: TRBV30; d_call: -; cdr3_length: 14; clone_size: -; cdr3_aa: CAWSNGDGNQPQHF; cdr3_nt: TGTGCCTGGAGTAACGGGGACGGCAATCAGCCCCAGCATTTT
j_call: TRBJ2-3; v_call: TRBV24-1; d_call: -; cdr3_length: 13; clone_size: few; cdr3_aa: CATKQGGTDTQYF; cdr3_nt: TGTGCCACCAAACAGGGTGGCACAGATACGCAGTATTTT
j_call: TRBJ1-2; v_call: TRBV7-9; d_call: -; cdr3_length: 15; clone_size: many; cdr3_aa: CASSLGIGFNYGYTF; cdr3_nt: TGTGCCAGCAGCTTAGGGATCGGCTTTAACTATGGCTACACCTTC
j_call: TRBJ2-2; v_call: TRBV9; d_call: -; cdr3_length: 15; clone_size: -; cdr3_aa: CASSVGSVNTGKLFF; cdr3_nt: TGTGCCAGCAGCGTAGGATCCGTGAACACCGGGAAGCTGTTTTTT
j_call: TRBJ1-1; v_call: TRBV29-1; d_call: -; cdr3_length: 13; clone_size: many; cdr3_aa: CSARYGQYTEAFF; cdr3_nt: TGCAGCGCGAGATATGGACAATACACTGAAGCTTTCTTT